This TCR beta chain was identified during a study of identical twins (dated by TCRdb to about 2016). Concerning the study at large: The study deep-sequenced TCR alpha and beta repertoires from monozygotic twins, unrelated adults of various ages and cord blood to test whether fetal clonotypes persist. To rule out contamination, replicate twin experiments were performed at different times with different library preparation protocols.

Only healthy Caucasian donors were included. Three pairs of female monozygotic twins, all aged roughly 18 to 29 years, made up the twin cohort. Peripheral blood mononuclear cells were the source from which RNA for the TCR libraries was isolated. This clonotype was picked up a small number of times. What this receptor recognizes is not known. Base qualities are not recorded, but no much larger clone differs from it by a single base. Looking up the germline V gene yields CDR1 SGHRS and CDR2 YFSETQ. The CDR3 sequence holds 21 residues, the cysteine and phenylalanine included. The DNA shown is the 63-base CDR3, in frame from base 1. Trimming at the junction amounts to 4 bases on V and 0 bases on J, and the germline ends lie 28 bases apart. The library was made by 5' RACE. TCRdb names Illumina HiSeq 2000 as the instrument used. A universal primer binding site was added through template switching, and the final cDNA carried a unique molecular identifier so that TCR cDNA molecules could be counted accurately. Specific primers in the conserved constant-segment region were used to synthesize first-strand cDNA for TCR alpha and beta chains. To control for contamination, each cDNA library was double barcoded with a SMART-Mk sample barcode plus Illumina barcodes. Two successive PCR steps introduced TruSeq adapter sequences along with Illumina sample barcodes. The TCR alpha and beta cDNA libraries were sequenced on the Illumina HiSeq platform using custom primers. In the authors' own workflow: MiGEC processed the raw reads to extract unique molecular identifiers, while MiXCR was used to determine the CDR3 positions. For each individual, recombination models were inferred using an EM algorithm with the repgenHMM and IGoR tools. The tcR package in R was used for shared clonotype analysis, with sharing normalized by the product of cloneset sizes. Out-of-frame nonproductive sequences were analyzed to study raw recombination free of thymic and clonal selection effects. Using fastp trimming at Q25 and MiXCR clonotype assembly, TCRdb reanalyzed the public sequencing data and kept in-frame beta chains. Each entry is one CDR3 protein sequence, shown with its most common DNA and genes. TCRdb, rather than the study authors, made the V and J calls. This sample holds under 900,000 distinct CDR3 sequences; 9% to 15% were observed only once. The top ten hold 1.5% to 2% of the sample.

On the study overall, not on this receptor specifically: Because the same donors could not be followed over many years, the conclusions depended on cross-sectional statistical analysis. Excess twin sharing in beta out-of-frame sequences was weaker because fewer shared sequences lowered the signal-to-noise ratio. Out-of-frame TCR alpha sequences shared between twins showed an excess of low generation-probability sequences compared with coincidental sharing between unrelated individuals. Fewer insertions were carried by abundant cord blood beta clonotypes, a similar but weaker trend appeared in young adult naive repertoires, and no such trend appeared in memory repertoires. Zero-insertion analyses could be partly confounded by invariant T cells such as MAIT and iNKT, though diverse VJ usage argued against such confounding for most clonotypes. In monozygotic twins, out-of-frame TCR alpha sharing was systematically underestimated by recombination models, although the models agreed with sharing between unrelated individuals.

The sample also formed part of further work on yellow fever vaccine responses in identical twins. As noted in the second study: According to the authors, in identical twins the way T cells responded to vaccination appeared partly convergent and partly personalized. In identical twins, the study followed T cell clones that responded to the vaccine with precision.

Sample: PBMCs. The clonotype was recovered from a young woman in good health. Recombination joined TRBV5-1 with TRBJ2-2; possibly the D gene is TRBD1, per 5 matching bases. The DNA reads as follows: TGCGCCAGCAGCCCCCGAGATAGGGGAAGGGGAACTTACGCGAACACCGGGGAGCTGTTTTTT. It is translated as CASSPRDRGRGTYANTGELFF.